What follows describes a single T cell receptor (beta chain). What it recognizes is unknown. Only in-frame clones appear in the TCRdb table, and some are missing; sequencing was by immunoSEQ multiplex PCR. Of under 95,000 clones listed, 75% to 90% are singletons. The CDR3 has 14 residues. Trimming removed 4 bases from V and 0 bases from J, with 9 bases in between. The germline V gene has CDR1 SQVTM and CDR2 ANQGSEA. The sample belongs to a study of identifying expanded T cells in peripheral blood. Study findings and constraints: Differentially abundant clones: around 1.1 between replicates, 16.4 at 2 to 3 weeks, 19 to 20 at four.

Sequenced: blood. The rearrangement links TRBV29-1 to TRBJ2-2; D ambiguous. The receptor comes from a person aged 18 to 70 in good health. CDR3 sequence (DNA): TGCAGCGTTGGGTCTACTACGAACACCGGGGAGCTGTTTTTT. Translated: CSVGSTTNTGELFF.